This passage covers 17 T cell receptor beta chains from one sample sequenced in a study of molecular identifiers for immune sequencing clone quantification. Via MiXCR, TCRdb re-called the PCR reads, giving one row per CDR3 protein. The table shows about 500,000 distinct CDR3 sequences, with roughly a fifth occurring only once. The sample was naive CD8+ T cells from blood, with Jurkat cell RNA spiked in. Documented subset: FACS-sorted CD8+CD4-CCR7+CD45RA+ naive T cells. The receptors derive from a human donor in good health. Some libraries in this study had Jurkat cell RNA spiked in.

This clonotype was detected many times. This chain uses TRBV11-1 with TRBJ1-1, with a possible D match to TRBD1 (6 bases). Germline values: CDR1 SGHAT, CDR2 FQDESV (reference sequence). The CDR3 has 13 residues. Deletions cut 4 bases from V and 4 bases from J, with 10 bases between. CDR3 sequence reads: CASSYRAGTEAFF. Written as DNA, the CDR3 is TGTGCCAGCAGCTACAGGGCTGGCACTGAAGCTTTCTTT.

This clonotype was observed at least ten times. The V and J genes are TRBV5-6 and TRBJ2-5; D is possibly TRBD1 (5 bases). Per germline, CDR1 SGHDT and CDR2 YYEEEE. V lost 0 bases and J 4 bases, leaving 16 bases between the germline ends. The CDR3 loop spans 16 amino acids. CDR3 sequence: CASSLARVRYGETQYF. The CDR3 DNA follows: TGTGCCAGCAGCTTGGCCAGGGTTAGATATGGAGAGACCCAGTACTTC.

The chain couples TRBV11-2 to TRBJ1-1; D gene uncertain. Deletions cut 2 bases from V and 3 bases from J, with 7 bases between. Germline lookup yields CDR1 SGHAT and CDR2 FQNNGV. CDR3 length equals 13 residues. In DNA, the CDR3 is TGTGCCAGCAGCTTAACGGAGTACACTGAAGCTTTCTTT. Protein sequence: CASSLTEYTEAFF.

Turning to this clonotype: This may be a read error, as it is one base from a much larger clone. The rearrangement uses TRBV6-5 and TRBJ2-1; 7 bases match TRBD2. The CDR3 is 15 residues long. Germline CDR1 and CDR2: MNHEY and SVGAGI. CDR3 loop: CASGYWASGTNEQFF. The CDR3 DNA reads TGTGCCAGCGGTTACTGGGCTAGCGGTACGAATGAGCAGTTCTTC.

The chain has TRBV5-6 and TRBJ2-1, with TRBD1 as a possible D gene (6 bases). The CDR3 totals 14 residues. Trimming took 4 bases from V and 8 from J, leaving 16 bases between them. CDR1 and CDR2 (germline): SGHDT, YYEEEE. The DNA for the CDR3 is TGTGCCAGCAGCCCAGTTAGACAGGCCGATGAGCAGTTCTTC. Translation: CASSPVRQADEQFF.

In this sample, this clonotype turned up a few times. The V gene is TRBV2, the J gene TRBJ1-1; TRBD1 is a possible D gene (5 bases). Germline V gene sequence: CDR1 SNHLY, CDR2 FYNNEI. This CDR3 spans 14 amino acids. The CDR3 sequence is CAPAVVGGGTEAFF. CDR3 bases: TGTGCTCCAGCAGTCGTCGGTGGGGGCACTGAAGCTTTCTTT.

The rearrangement joins TRBV20-1 to TRBJ2-7, with no clear D. Germline V CDR1 and CDR2: DFQATT, SNEGSKA (reference sequence). The CDR3 totals 14 residues. V lost 6 bases and J 4 bases, leaving 19 bases between the germline ends. CDR3 amino acids: CSAGVIGSGYEQYF. The CDR3 DNA reads as TGCAGTGCCGGCGTTATTGGGTCCGGGTACGAGCAGTACTTC.

This clonotype was observed a handful of times. Here the CDR3 reads CASTTTGQGANTEAFF. The DNA of the CDR3 is TGTGCCAGCACCACCACAGGGCAGGGCGCCAACACTGAAGCTTTCTTT. This chain uses TRBV6-5 with TRBJ1-1; tentative D call: TRBD1 (6 bases). V was clipped by 7 bases and J by 2 bases, with 20 bases between them. The CDR3 loop spans 16 amino acids. Looked up from germline, CDR1 is MNHEY and CDR2 is SVGAGI.

This clonotype has a handful of counts. The chain is built from TRBV5-1 and TRBJ2-7; D is possibly TRBD1 or TRBD2 (5 bases each). Trimming took 4 bases from V and 6 from J, leaving 14 bases between them. The CDR3 has 13 residues. The germline gives CDR1 SGHRS, CDR2 YFSETQ. The CDR3 is CASSPTVGAEQYF. In DNA form, the CDR3 reads TGCGCCAGCAGCCCGACGGTCGGGGCCGAGCAGTACTTC.

As regards this clonotype: Since a much larger clone is just one base distant, this may be a read error. The chain is built from TRBV27 and TRBJ1-5, with a tentative D call TRBD1 (6 bases). The germline V gene encodes CDR1 MNHEY and CDR2 SMNVEV (reference sequence). The CDR3 loop spans 13 amino acids. The CDR3: CARSLSGGAPQHF. In DNA form, the CDR3 reads TGTGCCAGAAGTTTATCTGGGGGGGCGCCCCAGCATTTT.

This clonotype was detected a few times. The chain carries TRBV6-2 or TRBV6-3 and TRBJ2-1, with TRBD1 matching 10 bases. Germline V gives CDR1 MNHEY, CDR2 SVGEGT. The CDR3 sequence is 16 residues long. The trim removed 2 bases at V and 7 bases at J, leaving 8 bases unmatched. CDR3 loop: CASSYPGGQGVNEQFF. The CDR3 nucleotides read TGTGCCAGCAGTTACCCGGGTGGACAGGGGGTTAATGAGCAGTTCTTC.

This clonotype was seen at least ten times. The J gene is TRBJ2-7, the V gene TRBV7-6; 12 bases agree with TRBD2. Losses at the gene ends were 7 bases for V and 1 base for J; bases not matched to a gene: 5. The length of the CDR3 is 15 residues. Germline CDR1 reads SGHVS; CDR2 reads FNYEAQ. CDR3 loop: CASTPLAGGSYEQYF. The CDR3 coding sequence is TGTGCCAGCACCCCTCTAGCGGGGGGGTCCTACGAGCAGTACTTC.

This rearrangement joins TRBV11-2 to TRBJ1-4, with D uncertain. The CDR3 extends over 13 amino acids. V was clipped by 3 bases and J by 7 bases, with 9 bases between them. Germline loops: CDR1 SGHAT, CDR2 FQNNGV. The CDR3 is CASSFPSGEKLFF. In DNA form, the CDR3 reads TGTGCCAGCAGCTTTCCTAGTGGTGAAAAACTGTTTTTT.

This chain links TRBV27 with TRBJ2-7; D is perhaps TRBD2 (5 bases). In germline, CDR1 is MNHEY, CDR2 SMNVEV (reference sequence). V was trimmed by 0 bases and J by 5 bases, leaving 14 bases between them. There are 15 residues in the CDR3. The CDR3, as DNA: TGTGCCAGCAGTTTATCGGGCGGAGGCAACGACGAGCAGTACTTC. Translated: CASSLSGGGNDEQYF.

Only a few counts were recorded for this clonotype. The chain joins TRBV19 to TRBJ1-2; TRBD1 matches 12 bases. CDR3 size: 13 residues. Germline values: CDR1 LNHDA, CDR2 SQIVND (reference sequence). Losses at the gene ends were 9 bases for V and 6 bases for J; bases not matched to a gene: 5. The CDR3 nucleotides read TGTGCCAGCGGGACAGGGGGCAGCGATGGCTACACCTTC. Residues: CASGTGGSDGYTF.

This clonotype was seen many times. J is TRBJ1-1 and V is TRBV7-9; the D is unclear. The germline V and J ends were trimmed by 1 base and 3 bases, with 6 bases remaining between them. This CDR3 has 13 residues. Germline values: CDR1 SEHNR, CDR2 FQNEAQ (reference sequence). The CDR3 coding sequence is TGTGCCAGCAGCTTAGTCGGGGACACTGAAGCTTTCTTT. Its translation is CASSLVGDTEAFF. Full variable domain (outside the CDR3, taken from reference TRBV7-9 and TRBJ1-1): DTGVSQNPRHKITKRGQNVTFRCDPISEHNRLYWYRQTLGQGPEFLTYFQNEAQLEKSRLLSDRFSAERPKGSFSTLEIQRTEQGDSAMYLCASSLVGDTEAFFGQGTRLTVV.

With regard to this clonotype: This could be a read error, since a much larger clone is one nucleotide away. This CDR3 is CASSLMPSNQPQHF. In DNA, the CDR3 is TGTGCCAGCAGTTTAATGCCAAGCAATCAGCCCCAGCATTTT. This chain uses TRBV28 with TRBJ1-5; no firm D call. Germline-derived CDR1 and CDR2 are MDHEN and SYDVKM. CDR3 size: 14 residues. V was clipped by 2 bases and J by 1 base, with 6 bases between them.